The clone carrying this T cell receptor beta chain was seen a handful of times. This sample is part of a study of blood T cell repertoires in COVID-19. Whole-study context: Sources were T cells, B-cell-depleted T cells, or PBMCs; the material itself was cDNA or gDNA.

The V gene's germline CDR1 is MNHEY and CDR2 SMNVEV (reference sequence). The CDR3 extends over 14 amino acids. Trimming stripped 6 bases from V and 5 bases from J, with 11 bases between. As processed by the authors: Amplified reference gene primers provided the basis for estimating nucleated cell counts. Assay used: immunoSEQ multiplex PCR; TCRdb lists only in-frame clones, some missing. That table gives V, J and clone size, and the DNA gave D and trimming. The sample shows 200,000 or so clones, about 85% of them seen only once. The specimen sequenced was peripheral blood. The receptor was isolated from a man aged 65 to 79 with active or convalescent COVID-19. The rearrangement links TRBV27 to TRBJ1-6; maybe TRBD1 (5 bases). CDR3 nucleotide sequence: TGTGCCAGCAGGCAGGGATTGGATAATTCACCCCTCCACTTT. Amino acid sequence: CASRQGLDNSPLHF.